The text below deals with one T cell receptor beta chain. The antigen is not known. The data originate from a study of siplizumab effects on memory and regulatory T cells. Study observations and caveats: Researchers did not confirm the suppressive function of proliferating Tregs from siplizumab cultures.

Repertoires were generated with immunoSEQ multiplex PCR, while TCRdb's copy carries only in-frame clones and drops some. The repertoire consists of over 100,000 clones, with 92% occurring once and the leading ten covering approximately 0.73%. The CDR3 contains 15 residues. Trimming removed 4 bases from V and 6 bases from J; junction bases left unmatched: 10. Germline V gives CDR1 MNHEY, CDR2 SVGAGI. This clonotype was sampled from a human donor in good health. The source material was Tregs sorted from blood. The rearrangement uses TRBV6-5 and TRBJ1-2; 8 nucleotides align to TRBD1. Here the CDR3 DNA reads TGTGCCAGCAGTTGGATCCATGGACAGGGCGATGGCTACACCTTC. Its protein is CASSWIHGQGDGYTF.